This T cell receptor beta chain was captured in a study of glioma-infiltrating T cells. Germline V CDR1 and CDR2: MDHEN, SYDVKM. Between the trimmed V and J ends, which lost 6 bases and 7 bases, there was a span of 18 bases. The CDR3 is 14 residues long. Amplification of TCR alpha and beta CDR3 regions from RNA used iRepertoire nested multiplex PCR. TCRdb called the multiplex PCR reads again in MiXCR, with one record for every CDR3 protein. Here the sample spans around 350,000 distinct CDR3 sequences, around 45% being singletons. This clonotype was detected only a few times. Because the CDR3 is missing its conserved closing phenylalanine or tryptophan, this is likely a read error.

Sequencing was done on a sample of glioma tissue, nonneoplastic brain tissue, or PBMCs (not recorded which). The sequence came from a human donor with low-grade glioma or glioblastoma, undergoing nonglioma brain surgery, or in good health (not recorded which). This chain links TRBV28 with TRBJ2-5; D perhaps matches TRBD2 (5 bases). In DNA form, the CDR3 reads TGTGCCAGCAGCCCCCACAGCGCTCGGGGGACCCAGTACTCC. Its translation: CASSPHSARGTQYS.